Listed here are 14 T cell receptor beta chains from one sample, sequenced in a study of response to subunit inactivated influenza vaccine. TCRdb re-derived calls from the RT-PCR reads in MiXCR, one entry per CDR3 protein. The sample includes a few hundred thousand distinct CDR3 sequences, about 14% seen only once; the top ten take over 8.5%. The material was PBMCs from blood, obtained about 11 days after vaccination. Receptors were obtained from a man aged 50-59 years who received an inactivated influenza vaccine.

This chain uses TRBV5-5 with TRBJ2-7; perhaps TRBD2 as D (5 bases). CDR3 length equals 14 residues. Per the germline V gene, CDR1 is SGHKS and CDR2 is YYEKEE (reference sequence). Trimming cost V 5 bases and J 3 bases, with 15 bases left between them. CDR3 nucleotide sequence: TGTGCCAGCAGTAGAGGGCAGGAGAACTACGAGCAGTACTTC. It yields the protein CASSRGQENYEQYF.

V and J are TRBV30 and TRBJ2-3, with D perhaps matching TRBD1 (7 bases). The CDR3 sequence is 15 residues long. Germline CDR1 is GTSNPN and CDR2 is SVGIG (reference sequence). Deletions cut 0 bases from V and 0 bases from J, with 10 bases between. The CDR3 DNA sequence: TGTGCCTGGAGTGTAGCAGGGGGGAGCACAGATACGCAGTATTTT. This translates into CAWSVAGGSTDTQYF.

This rearrangement joins TRBV20-1 to TRBJ2-3; the match to TRBD1 covers 7 bases. After removal of 1 base from V and 4 bases from J, the junction contained 5 bases not matched to a gene. The CDR3 is made up of 14 amino acids. The germline CDR1 and CDR2 sequences are DFQATT and SNEGSKA (reference sequence). The CDR3 DNA reads as TGCAGTGCTAGAGGGACAGGAAGATCAGATACGCAGTATTTT. It yields the protein CSARGTGRSDTQYF.

As for this clonotype: An end of the junction does not agree with germline; a read error may underlie this. The rearrangement uses TRBV7-7 and TRBJ1-5; possibly TRBD1 for D (5 bases). Germline V gives CDR1 SSHAT, CDR2 FNYEAQ (reference sequence). The CDR3 length is 16 residues. CDR3 sequence reads: CASSLASQGPNQPQHF. In nucleotides, the CDR3 is TGTGCTAGCAGCTTAGCGTCGCAGGGCCCCAATCAGCCCCAGCATTTT.

This clonotype was seen at least ten times. CDR3 nucleotide sequence: TGTGCCAGCAGTCCTCCAGGGCCCTACGAGCAGTACTTC. This encodes CASSPPGPYEQYF. The genes are TRBV12-3 or TRBV12-4 and TRBJ2-7; possibly TRBD1 for D (5 bases). V shed 5 bases and J shed 2 bases, with 10 bases lying between them. CDR3 length equals 13 residues.

In this sample, this clonotype turned up a few times. V is TRBV5-6 and J is TRBJ1-2; 10 bases map to TRBD1. V lost 4 bases to trimming and J lost 8 bases; unmatched junction nucleotides: 8. The germline CDR1 and CDR2 sequences are SGHDT and YYEEEE. This CDR3 contains 14 residues. CDR3 loop: CASSIGTGVGGYTF. The DNA for the CDR3 is TGTGCCAGCAGCATCGGGACAGGGGTTGGCGGCTACACCTTC.

V is TRBV20-1 and J is TRBJ2-1; D may correspond to TRBD1 or TRBD2 (5 bases each). The germline V and J ends were trimmed by 0 bases and 4 bases, with 16 bases remaining between them. From germline, CDR1 is DFQATT and CDR2 SNEGSKA (reference sequence). This CDR3 comprises 16 residues. CDR3 DNA sequence: TGCAGTGCTAGAGACGGGACGCACCTAAGGTACAATGAGCAGTTCTTC. Encoded protein: CSARDGTHLRYNEQFF.

This clonotype occurred a few times. This chain joins TRBV7-2 and TRBJ2-7; weak D call: TRBD2 (5 bases). CDR1 is SGHTA, CDR2 FQGNSA, per germline. The CDR3 sequence is 14 residues long. The ends were cut back, 5 bases at V and 2 bases at J, with 13 bases in the middle. The CDR3 here is CASSMSGWPYEQYF. The CDR3 bases are TGTGCCAGCAGCATGAGCGGCTGGCCCTACGAGCAGTACTTC. Complete variable domain (other parts from reference TRBV7-2 and TRBJ2-7): GAGVSQSPSNKVTEKGKDVELRCDPISGHTALYWYRQSLGQGLEFLIYFQGNSAPDKSGLPSDRFSAERTGGSVSTLTIQRTQQEDSAVYLCASSMSGWPYEQYFGPGTRLTVT.

This clonotype was found a few times. The chain uses TRBV12-3 or TRBV12-4 and TRBJ2-3; either TRBD1 or TRBD2 may fit D (5 bases each). V lost 6 bases to trimming and J lost 5 bases, with 15 bases between them. CDR3 length: 14 amino acids. CDR3 loop: CASSLNGAVDTQYF. Written as DNA, the CDR3 is TGTGCCAGCAGCCTCAACGGGGCGGTAGATACGCAGTATTTT.

This clonotype was detected a few times. One junction end disagrees with the germline gene, perhaps due to a read error. V is TRBV12-3 or TRBV12-4 and J is TRBJ2-1; D tentatively reads TRBD1 or TRBD2 (5 bases each). This CDR3 region has 12 residues. The CDR3 is CASSGTVDEQLF. The CDR3 bases are TGTGCCAGCAGCGGGACGGTCGATGAGCAGCTCTTC.

The J gene is TRBJ2-1, the V gene TRBV10-3; D is ambiguous. The V end was cut by 0 bases, the J end by 6 bases, with 9 bases between. CDR3 size: 14 residues. From germline, CDR1 is ENHRY and CDR2 SYGVKD. This CDR3 is CAISESADANEQFF. The CDR3 DNA reads TGTGCCATCAGTGAGTCGGCAGACGCCAATGAGCAGTTCTTC.

This clonotype was counted between two and nine times. The chain joins TRBV20-1 to TRBJ1-1, with a possible D match to TRBD1 (5 bases). V lost 4 bases and J lost 0, with 12 bases in between. This CDR3 is 14 amino acids long. CDR1 and CDR2 from the germline V gene are DFQATT and SNEGSKA (reference sequence). The DNA of the CDR3 is TGCAGTGCTATGTTAGGGGCCTTGAACACTGAAGCTTTCTTT. Translation gives CSAMLGALNTEAFF.

This clonotype was counted between two and nine times. The V gene is TRBV6-2 or TRBV6-3, the J gene TRBJ2-5; the D gene is possibly TRBD1 (5 bases). Germline assignment: CDR1 MNHEY and CDR2 SVGEGT. Between the trimmed V and J ends, which lost 5 bases and 2 bases, there was a span of 15 bases. This CDR3 has 15 residues. CDR3 sequence: CASSQLDRTQETQYF. CDR3 DNA: TGTGCCAGCAGTCAATTAGACAGAACACAAGAGACCCAGTACTTC.

In this sample, this clonotype turned up a few times. The CDR3 sequence: CASSFVQGDYGYTF. CDR3 sequence (DNA): TGTGCCAGCAGCTTCGTGCAGGGAGACTATGGCTACACCTTC. The chain combines TRBV7-9 with TRBJ1-2, with D perhaps TRBD1 (5 bases). CDR1 is SEHNR, CDR2 FQNEAQ, per germline (reference sequence). The germline V and J ends were trimmed by 3 bases and 3 bases, with 11 bases remaining between them. This CDR3 is 14 amino acids long.